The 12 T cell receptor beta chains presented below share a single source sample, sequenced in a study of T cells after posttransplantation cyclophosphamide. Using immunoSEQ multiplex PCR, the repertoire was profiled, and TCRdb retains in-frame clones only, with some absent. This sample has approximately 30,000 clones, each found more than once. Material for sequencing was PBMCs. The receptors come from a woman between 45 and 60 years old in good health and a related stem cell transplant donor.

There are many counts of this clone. The CDR3 is CASSFTGTEAFF. The CDR3 nucleotides read TGTGCCAGCAGTTTTACGGGCACTGAAGCTTTCTTT. The rearrangement uses TRBV12-3 or TRBV12-4 and TRBJ1-1; D unresolved. The CDR3 has 12 amino acids. V was cut by 3 bases and J by 4 bases, with 6 bases left in between.

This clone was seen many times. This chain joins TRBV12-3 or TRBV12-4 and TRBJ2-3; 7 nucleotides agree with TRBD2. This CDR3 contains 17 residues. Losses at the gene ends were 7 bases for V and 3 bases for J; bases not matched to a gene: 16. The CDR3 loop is CASTILGRSGGTDTQYF. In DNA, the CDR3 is TGTGCCAGCACCATCCTGGGGCGGTCCGGGGGGACAGATACGCAGTATTTT.

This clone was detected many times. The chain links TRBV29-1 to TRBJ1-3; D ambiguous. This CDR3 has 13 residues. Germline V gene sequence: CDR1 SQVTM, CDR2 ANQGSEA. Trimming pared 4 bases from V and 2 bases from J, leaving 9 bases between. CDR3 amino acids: CSVGLLTGNTIYF. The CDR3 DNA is TGCAGCGTTGGACTCCTGACTGGAAACACCATATATTTT.

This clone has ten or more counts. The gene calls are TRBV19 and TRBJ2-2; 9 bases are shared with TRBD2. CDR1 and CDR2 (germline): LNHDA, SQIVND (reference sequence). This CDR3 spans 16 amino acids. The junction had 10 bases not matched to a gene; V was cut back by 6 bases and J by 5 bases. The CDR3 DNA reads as TGTGCCAGTAGGCTTGGCGGGAGGGCCCGAACCGGGGAGCTGTTTTTT. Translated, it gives CASRLGGRARTGELFF.

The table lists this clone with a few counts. The DNA of the CDR3 is TGTGCCACACGGGAGGGGACTAGCACAGATACGCAGTATTTT. Translation: CATREGTSTDTQYF. This chain links TRBV19 with TRBJ2-3; 8 bases agree with TRBD2. The CDR3 loop spans 14 amino acids. J gave up 0 bases and V 10 bases, and 6 bases lay outside the gene matches. Per the germline V gene, CDR1 is LNHDA and CDR2 is SQIVND (reference sequence).

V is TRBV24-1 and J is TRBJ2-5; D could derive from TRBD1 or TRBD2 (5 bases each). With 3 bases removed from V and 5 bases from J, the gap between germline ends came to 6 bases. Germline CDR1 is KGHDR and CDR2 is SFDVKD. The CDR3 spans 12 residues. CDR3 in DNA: TGTGCCACCAGTGATGAGGGGGAGACCCAGTACTTC. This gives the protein CATSDEGETQYF.

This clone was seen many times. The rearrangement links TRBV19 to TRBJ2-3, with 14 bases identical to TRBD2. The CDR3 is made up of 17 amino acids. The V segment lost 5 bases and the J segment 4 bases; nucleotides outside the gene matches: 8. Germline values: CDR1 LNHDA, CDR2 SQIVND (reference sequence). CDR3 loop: CASSGGTSGRPADTQYF. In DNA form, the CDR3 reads TGTGCCAGTAGTGGAGGGACTAGCGGGAGACCAGCAGATACGCAGTATTTT. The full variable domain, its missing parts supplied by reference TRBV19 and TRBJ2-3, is DGGITQSPKYLFRKEGQNVTLSCEQNLNHDAMYWYRQDPGQGLRLIYYSQIVNDFQKGDIAEGYSVSREKKESFPLTVTSAQKNPTAFYLCASSGGTSGRPADTQYFGPGTRLTVL.

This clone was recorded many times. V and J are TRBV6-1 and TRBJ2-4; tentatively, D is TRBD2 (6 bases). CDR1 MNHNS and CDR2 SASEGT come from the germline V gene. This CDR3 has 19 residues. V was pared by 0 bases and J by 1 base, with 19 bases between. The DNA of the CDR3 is TGTGCCAGCAGTGAAGCTATAATCGAGGGAAGCGGGGCCAAAAACATTCAGTACTTC. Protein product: CASSEAIIEGSGAKNIQYF.

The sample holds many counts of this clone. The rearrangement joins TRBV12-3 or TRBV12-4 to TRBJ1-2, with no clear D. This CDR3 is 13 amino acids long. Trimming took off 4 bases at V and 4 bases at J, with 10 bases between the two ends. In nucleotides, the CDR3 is TGTGCCAGCAGTTCCCGGGGAGCCTATGGCTACACCTTC. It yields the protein CASSSRGAYGYTF.

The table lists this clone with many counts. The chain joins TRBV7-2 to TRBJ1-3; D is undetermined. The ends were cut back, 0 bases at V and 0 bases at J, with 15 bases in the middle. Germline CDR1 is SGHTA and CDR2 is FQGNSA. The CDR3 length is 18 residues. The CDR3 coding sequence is TGTGCCAGCAGCTTAGCCGATCGCCGACTCTACTCTGGAAACACCATATATTTT. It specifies CASSLADRRLYSGNTIYF.

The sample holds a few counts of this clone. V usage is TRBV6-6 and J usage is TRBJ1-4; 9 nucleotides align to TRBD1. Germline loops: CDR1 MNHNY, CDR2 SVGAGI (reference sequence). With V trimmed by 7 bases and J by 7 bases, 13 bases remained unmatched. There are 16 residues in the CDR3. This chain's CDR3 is CASNKAGTGPREKLFF. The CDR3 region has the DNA TGTGCCAGCAACAAAGCCGGGACAGGGCCTCGTGAAAAACTGTTTTTT.

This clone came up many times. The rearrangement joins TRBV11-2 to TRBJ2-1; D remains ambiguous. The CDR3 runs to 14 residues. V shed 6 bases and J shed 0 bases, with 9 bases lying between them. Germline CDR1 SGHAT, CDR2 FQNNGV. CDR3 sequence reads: CASSKGGSYNEQFF. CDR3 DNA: TGTGCCAGCAGTAAGGGTGGCTCCTACAATGAGCAGTTCTTC.